This T cell receptor beta chain came from a study of memory CD4+ T cells and cytomegalovirus serostatus. Study context: Of the healthy Belgian adults, several were CMV seropositive and 20 to 30 seronegative.

The CDR3 runs 12 residues. The V segment lost 4 bases and the J segment 16 bases; nucleotides outside the gene matches: 7. Germline V gene data show CDR1 as MNHEY and CDR2 as SVGAGI. Single viable CD3+CD4+CD8-CD45RO+ cells were sorted as the memory CD4+ T cells. Serum IgG to CMV pp150, pp28, p38 and p52 defined serostatus. Sequenced by immunoSEQ multiplex PCR; TCRdb stores in-frame clones only, minus some. The sample comprises about 57,000 clones, around 80% of which are singletons, and 0.82% rests with the top ten. The source material was memory CD4+ T cells from blood. The TCR was taken from an adult in good health and CMV-seronegative. The chain employs TRBV6-5 and TRBJ1-5; 10 nucleotides align to TRBD1. The CDR3 DNA reads as TGTGCCAGCAGTTCCCCGACAGGGGGCACACATTTT. Amino acid sequence: CASSSPTGGTHF.